A selection of T cell receptor beta chains follows, all from one sample in a study of siplizumab effects on memory and regulatory T cells. The protocol was immunoSEQ multiplex PCR, while the TCRdb copy is restricted to in-frame clones and leaves out a portion. The table lists roughly 100,000 clones, roughly 91% of them singletons, with around 0.32% in the top ten. The sample was CD4+ T cells sorted from blood. Every receptor here comes from a human donor in good health. The CDR3 runs from the conserved cysteine through the conserved F or W. The order of the fields is J gene, clone size, D gene, V gene, CDR3 protein, CDR3 DNA. A D gene is named only where the DNA matches it firmly. Only some rows state a clone size, as once, few, many or a class for expanded clones.

TRBJ2-7,-,TRBD1,TRBV7-8,CASSLFTGTGGGEQYF,TGTGCCAGCAGCTTATTCACGGGGACAGGGGGCGGTGAGCAGTACTTC
TRBJ1-1,once,-,TRBV15,CATSRGGDTEAFF,TGTGCCACCAGCAGGGGGGGCGACACTGAAGCTTTCTTT
TRBJ1-2,once,-,TRBV7-8,CASSLGTPETGYTF,TGTGCCAGCAGCTTGGGGACGCCAGAGACCGGCTACACCTTC
TRBJ2-3,-,-,TRBV11-3,CASSLLTRPPTSDTQYF,TGTGCCAGCAGCCTCCTGACTAGACCTCCTACATCCGATACGCAGTATTTT
TRBJ1-2,-,-,TRBV7-2,CASSPPGRNYGYTF,TGTGCCAGCAGCCCCCCAGGACGGAATTATGGCTACACCTTC
TRBJ2-3,-,-,TRBV27,CASSWTRLPGLRSTDTQYF,TGTGCCAGCAGTTGGACACGTTTACCGGGACTTCGTAGCACAGATACGCAGTATTTT
TRBJ2-1,-,TRBD2,TRBV5-6,CASRNGGLAGLEQFF,TGTGCCAGCAGGAATGGTGGCCTAGCGGGACTCGAGCAGTTCTTC
TRBJ2-7,-,-,TRBV10-3,CAGTTPRERIYEQYF,TGTGCCGGAACGACCCCCAGGGAGAGGATCTACGAGCAGTACTTC
TRBJ1-3,once,-,TRBV9,CASSVATGRVGNTIYF,TGTGCCAGCAGCGTAGCTACGGGCAGGGTCGGAAACACCATATATTTT
TRBJ2-7,-,-,TRBV19,CASSTAPRTPGDSGEQYF,TGTGCCAGTAGTACGGCCCCGAGGACTCCCGGAGACTCGGGGGAGCAGTACTTC
TRBJ1-4,-,-,TRBV6-6,CASSRGFNEKLFF,TGTGCCAGCAGTCGTGGGTTTAATGAAAAACTGTTTTTT
TRBJ2-7,-,TRBD1,TRBV18,CASSPIGTGIIHEQYF,TGTGCCAGCTCACCGATCGGGACAGGGATAATCCACGAGCAGTACTTC
TRBJ2-2,-,TRBD1,TRBV5-1,CASTRTGDTGELFF,TGCGCCAGCACTAGGACAGGGGACACCGGGGAGCTGTTTTTT
TRBJ2-5,-,TRBD1,TRBV27,CASSPWTGYQETQYF,TGTGCCAGCAGTCCATGGACAGGGTACCAAGAGACCCAGTACTTC
TRBJ1-3,-,-,TRBV18,CASSPWDGSSGNTIYF,TGTGCCAGCTCACCATGGGACGGAAGCTCTGGAAACACCATATATTTT
TRBJ1-2,-,-,TRBV21-1,CASSRVGGYTF,TGTGCCAGCAGCAGGGTCGGCGGCTACACCTTC
TRBJ2-1,-,TRBD2,TRBV5-1,CASSSGTSGYNEQFF,TGCGCCAGCAGCTCGGGGACTAGCGGGTACAATGAGCAGTTCTTC
TRBJ1-4,-,-,TRBV18,CASSPRTGNEKLFF,TGTGCCAGCTCACCAAGGACGGGGAATGAAAAACTGTTTTTT
TRBJ2-2,-,-,TRBV4-2,CASSRRGFANTGELFF,TGTGCCAGCAGCCGAAGGGGGTTCGCGAACACCGGGGAGCTGTTTTTT
TRBJ1-2,-,-,TRBV13,CASSLAEYGYTF,TGTGCCAGCAGCTTGGCGGAGTATGGCTACACCTTC
TRBJ2-5,-,-,TRBV7-2,CASSLTQGETQYF,TGTGCCAGCAGCTTAACTCAGGGAGAGACCCAGTACTTC
TRBJ2-7,-,-,TRBV11-3,CASSTDSYEQYF,TGTGCCAGCAGCACAGACAGCTACGAGCAGTACTTC
TRBJ2-3,-,-,TRBV10-1,CASSELAADTQYF,TGCGCCAGCAGTGAACTAGCCGCAGATACGCAGTATTTT
TRBJ1-1,-,-,TRBV4-1,CASSLRGHGNTEAFF,TGCGCCAGCAGCCTGAGGGGACACGGGAACACTGAAGCTTTCTTT
TRBJ1-4,-,-,TRBV10-1,CASSVGGPQEKLFF,TGCGCCAGCAGTGTAGGCGGGCCTCAAGAAAAACTGTTTTTT
TRBJ1-2,-,-,TRBV5-6,CASSLRNYGYTF,TGTGCCAGCAGCTTGAGGAACTATGGCTACACCTTC
TRBJ1-2,-,-,TRBV7-3,CASSPQPVEGPYGYTF,TGTGCCAGCAGCCCTCAACCCGTTGAGGGACCCTATGGCTACACCTTC
TRBJ2-1,-,TRBD2,TRBV30,CAWSTRGGYNEQFF,TGTGCCTGGAGTACGCGGGGGGGCTACAATGAGCAGTTCTTC
TRBJ1-5,-,-,TRBV2,CASSPDSNQPQHF,TGTGCCAGCAGTCCGGATAGCAATCAGCCCCAGCATTTT
TRBJ1-2,-,-,TRBV5-5,CASSLKGERTQANYGYTF,TGTGCCAGCAGCTTGAAAGGTGAGAGGACTCAGGCTAACTATGGCTACACCTTC
TRBJ2-6,-,-,TRBV18,CASSPLSGAGANVLTF,TGTGCCAGCTCACCACTTTCCGGGGCTGGGGCCAACGTCCTGACTTTC
TRBJ2-2,-,-,TRBV6-1,CASSEVQTGELFF,TGTGCCAGCAGTGAAGTGCAAACCGGGGAGCTGTTTTTT
TRBJ2-7,-,-,TRBV6-1,CASSEPPTGFSYEQYF,TGTGCCAGCAGTGAACCGCCGACAGGTTTTTCCTACGAGCAGTACTTC
TRBJ1-4,-,-,TRBV21-1,CASSKERRGLDNEKLFF,TGTGCCAGCAGCAAAGAGAGAAGGGGGCTGGATAATGAAAAACTGTTTTTT
TRBJ2-3,few,TRBD2,TRBV19,CASSTSRTSGRTDTQYF,TGTGCCAGTAGTACCTCCCGAACTAGCGGGAGAACAGATACGCAGTATTTT
TRBJ2-4,-,TRBD1,TRBV7-9,CASSQTGSAKNIQYF,TGTGCCAGCAGCCAGACAGGGTCTGCCAAAAACATTCAGTACTTC
TRBJ1-2,-,TRBD1,TRBV27,CASSFSGQNYGYTF,TGTGCCAGCAGTTTTTCGGGACAGAACTATGGCTACACCTTC
TRBJ2-4,-,-,TRBV2,CASSEAGGTARAKNIQYF,TGTGCCAGCAGTGAAGCTGGGGGGACAGCCCGAGCCAAAAACATTCAGTACTTC
TRBJ2-3,-,-,TRBV9,CASSVGTRFTDTQYF,TGTGCCAGCAGCGTAGGGACCCGGTTTACAGATACGCAGTATTTT
TRBJ1-2,-,-,TRBV6-5,CASSPRQSFNYGYTF,TGTGCCAGCAGCCCTAGACAGTCCTTTAACTATGGCTACACCTTC
TRBJ1-2,-,-,TRBV7-9,CASSLGPIANYGYTF,TGTGCCAGCAGCCTCGGACCGATAGCTAACTATGGCTACACCTTC
TRBJ2-1,-,-,TRBV5-6,CASSLMFQGSFF,TGTGCCAGCAGCTTGATGTTTCAGGGTTCGTTCTTC
TRBJ1-6,-,-,TRBV25-1,CASSGGSPLHF,TGTGCCAGCAGTGGGGGTTCACCCCTCCACTTT
TRBJ1-5,-,-,TRBV6-5,CASSRDRSGNQPQHF,TGTGCCAGCAGTCGGGACCGGTCGGGCAATCAGCCCCAGCATTTT
TRBJ2-7,-,TRBD1,TRBV6-6,CASSRDRGKRTYEQYF,TGTGCCAGCAGCCGGGACAGGGGTAAGAGAACCTACGAGCAGTACTTC
TRBJ1-3,-,-,TRBV30,CAWKPEHFGNTIYF,TGTGCCTGGAAACCAGAGCATTTCGGAAACACCATATATTTT
TRBJ2-5,-,TRBD1,TRBV11-2,CASTRPYRGPSQETQYF,TGTGCCAGCACCCGGCCCTACAGGGGGCCCTCCCAAGAGACCCAGTACTTC
TRBJ2-7,once,-,TRBV11-3,CASSLDPGRPEQYF,TGTGCCAGCAGCTTAGATCCTGGGAGACCCGAGCAGTACTTC
TRBJ2-5,once,-,TRBV25-1,CASSEETQYF,TGTGCCAGCAGTGAAGAGACCCAGTACTTC
TRBJ2-4,-,TRBD1,TRBV7-9,CASSERQGNKNIQYF,TGTGCCAGCAGCGAAAGACAGGGAAACAAAAACATTCAGTACTTC